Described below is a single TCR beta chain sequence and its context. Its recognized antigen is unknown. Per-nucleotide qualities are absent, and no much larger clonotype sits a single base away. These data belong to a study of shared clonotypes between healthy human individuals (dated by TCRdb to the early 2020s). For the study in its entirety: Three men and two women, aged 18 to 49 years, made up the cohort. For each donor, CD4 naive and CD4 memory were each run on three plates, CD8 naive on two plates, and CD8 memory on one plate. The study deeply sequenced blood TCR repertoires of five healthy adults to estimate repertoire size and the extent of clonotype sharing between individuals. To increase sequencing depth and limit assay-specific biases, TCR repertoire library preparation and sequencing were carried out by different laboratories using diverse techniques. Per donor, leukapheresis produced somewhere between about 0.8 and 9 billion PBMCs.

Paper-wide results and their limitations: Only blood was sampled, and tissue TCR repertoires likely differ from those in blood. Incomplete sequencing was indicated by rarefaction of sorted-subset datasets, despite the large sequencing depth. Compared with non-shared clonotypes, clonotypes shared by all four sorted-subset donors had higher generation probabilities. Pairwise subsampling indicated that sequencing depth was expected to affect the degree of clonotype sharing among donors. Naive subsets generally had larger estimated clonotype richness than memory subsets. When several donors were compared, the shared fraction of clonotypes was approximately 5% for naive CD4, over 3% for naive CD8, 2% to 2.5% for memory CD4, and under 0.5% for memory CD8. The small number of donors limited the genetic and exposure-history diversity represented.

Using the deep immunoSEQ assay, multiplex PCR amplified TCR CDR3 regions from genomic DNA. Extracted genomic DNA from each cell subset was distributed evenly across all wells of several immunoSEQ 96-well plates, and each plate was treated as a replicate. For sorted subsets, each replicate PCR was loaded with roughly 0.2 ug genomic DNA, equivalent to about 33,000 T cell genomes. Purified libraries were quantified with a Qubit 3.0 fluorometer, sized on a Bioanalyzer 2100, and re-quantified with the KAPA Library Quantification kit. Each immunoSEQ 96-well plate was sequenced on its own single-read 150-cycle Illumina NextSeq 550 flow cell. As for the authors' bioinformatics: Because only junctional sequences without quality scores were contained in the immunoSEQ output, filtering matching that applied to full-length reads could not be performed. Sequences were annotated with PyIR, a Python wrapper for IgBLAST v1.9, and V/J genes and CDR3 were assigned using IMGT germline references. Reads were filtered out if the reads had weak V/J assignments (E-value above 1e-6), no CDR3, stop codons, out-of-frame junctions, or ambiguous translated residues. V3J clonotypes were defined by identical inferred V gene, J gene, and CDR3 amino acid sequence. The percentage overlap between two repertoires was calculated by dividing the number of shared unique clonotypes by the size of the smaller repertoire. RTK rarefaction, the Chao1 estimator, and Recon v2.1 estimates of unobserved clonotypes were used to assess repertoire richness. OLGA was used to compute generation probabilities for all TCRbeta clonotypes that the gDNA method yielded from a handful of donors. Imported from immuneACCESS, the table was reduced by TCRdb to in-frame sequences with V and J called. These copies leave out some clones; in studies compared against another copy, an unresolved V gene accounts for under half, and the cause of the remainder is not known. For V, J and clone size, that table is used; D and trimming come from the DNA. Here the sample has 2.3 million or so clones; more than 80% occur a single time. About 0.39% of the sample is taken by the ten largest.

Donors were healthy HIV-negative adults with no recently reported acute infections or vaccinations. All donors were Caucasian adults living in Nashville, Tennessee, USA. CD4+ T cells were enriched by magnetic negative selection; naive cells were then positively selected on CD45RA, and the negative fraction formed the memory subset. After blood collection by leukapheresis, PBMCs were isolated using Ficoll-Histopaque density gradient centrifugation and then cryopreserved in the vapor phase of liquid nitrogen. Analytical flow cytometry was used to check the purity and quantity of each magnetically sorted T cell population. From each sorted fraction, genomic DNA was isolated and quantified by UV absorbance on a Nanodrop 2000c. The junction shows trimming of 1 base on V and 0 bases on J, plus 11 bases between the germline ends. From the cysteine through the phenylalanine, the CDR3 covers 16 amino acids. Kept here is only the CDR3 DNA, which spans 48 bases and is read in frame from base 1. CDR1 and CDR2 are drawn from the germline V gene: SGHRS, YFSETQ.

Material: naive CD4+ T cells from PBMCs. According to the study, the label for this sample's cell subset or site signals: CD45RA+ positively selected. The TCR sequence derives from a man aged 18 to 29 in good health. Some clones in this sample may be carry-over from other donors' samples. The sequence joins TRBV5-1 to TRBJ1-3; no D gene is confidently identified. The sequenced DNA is TGCGCCAGCAGCTTGCGCCTCGCAAGCTCTGGAAACACCATATATTTT. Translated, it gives CASSLRLASSGNTIYF.